Given below is one T cell receptor beta chain in context. Antigen unknown. The CDR3 totals 10 residues. Trimming took 4 bases from V and 5 from J, leaving 2 bases between them. Germline lookup yields CDR1 SGHVS and CDR2 FQNEAQ. This table comes from immunoSEQ multiplex PCR, and its TCRdb copy is limited to in-frame clones, with some not included. The sample includes some 140,000 clones, more than 85% seen only once; the top ten take 9.5% to 14%. Roughly 1.8 micrograms of genomic DNA came from cryopreserved PBMCs for TCR beta libraries. The data were obtained in a study of cytotoxic CD8 clonotypes in ibrutinib-treated CLL. Overall study: Collecting the response samples happened after a median 12 months of treatment, with a range of 6 to 36.

Study results and caveats: Samples from sustained-remission and progressing patients were taken at different times.

The genes are TRBV7-8 and TRBJ2-5; D not certain. The receptor comes from a human donor with chronic lymphocytic leukemia. Specimen: PBMCs, collected after 12 months of ibrutinib treatment. The CDR3 DNA reads as TGTGCCAGCAGCTCGGAGACCCAGTACTTC. This encodes CASSSETQYF.